This entry is about one T cell receptor beta chain. What it binds is not known. Other DNA variants within this sample encode the same CDR3. PCR amplification relied on 60 Vbeta primers (plus 13 Jbeta primers). TCRdb's copy holds only in-frame clones and misses some; the assay was immunoSEQ multiplex PCR. The sample includes 130,000 to 150,000 clones, roughly 80% seen only once; the top ten take about 4.1%. This record comes from a study of cytomegalovirus exposure and HLA in healthy donors. General observations from the study: In a later analysis, a genetic analysis reported fewer productive-TCR N-insertions in an Asian-associated ancestry cluster than the cohort average. A prior analysis recorded that most TCR beta V segments were productive about 87% or about 30% of the time. In a later analysis, approximately 18,000 TCR beta sequences were associated with HLA alleles at 0.05 false discovery rate. Later analysis associated a missense DCLRE1C variant with TCR beta V- and J-gene trimming.

This CDR3 has 14 amino acids. Trimming took off 3 bases at V and 5 bases at J, with 11 bases between the two ends. From germline, CDR1 is LNHNV and CDR2 YYDKDF (reference sequence). This sequence joins TRBV15 and TRBJ2-1; D is unclear. Specimen: PBMCs. The TCR was taken from a woman between 40 and 50 years old in good health and CMV-seropositive. CDR3 bases: TGTGCCACCAGCAGGGATCGGGTCAACAATGAGCAGTTCTTC. This encodes CATSRDRVNNEQFF.